This TCR beta chain was retrieved from a study of T cell clonality in common variable immunodeficiency. The study, taken as a whole, reports: What drives increased CVID clonality needs T cell subpopulation sequencing. Common variable immunodeficiency TCR beta sequences reportedly had fewer deletions and N-nucleotide insertions.

Donors gave 5 to 8 ml heparinized peripheral whole blood. This clone was detected ten times or more. No antigen is known for it. The read finishes 3 residues shy of the CDR3 end, and the germline J gene is used to complete it. Control and CVID samples contributed equal amounts of genomic DNA. Profiling relied on immunoSEQ multiplex PCR, and the TCRdb table lists in-frame clones only, not all of them. The repertoire consists of tens of thousands of clones, none detected only once. Germline CDR1 MGHRA, CDR2 YSYEKL. Deletions cut 1 base from V and 5 bases from J, with 12 bases between. The CDR3 contains 14 residues.

Material: peripheral blood mononuclear cells. J is TRBJ2-7 and V is TRBV4-1; the D is unclear. The source is a person aged 18-69 years in good health. CDR3 DNA, as far as it was read: TGCGCCAGCAGCCAAGTGGCTAGAGTGGACGAG. Its translation is CASSQVARVDE. In full, the CDR3 is CASSQVARVDEQYF.